This T cell receptor (beta chain) was identified in a study of cytomegalovirus exposure and HLA in healthy donors. The wider study: Later, an analysis reported that the 130 or so validation repertoires had used the same platform as the roughly 700 first-cohort repertoires.

Assay: immunoSEQ multiplex PCR; the TCRdb copy retains only in-frame clones and omits some. The data hold around 60,000 clones, with over 75% observed a single time. The length of the CDR3 is 12 residues. The V and J ends lost 0 bases and 3 bases respectively, with 3 bases between them. The V gene's germline CDR1 is WNHNN and CDR2 SYGVQD (reference sequence). The TCR comes from a man younger than 30 in good health and CMV-seronegative. The source material was PBMCs. The chain couples TRBV10-1 to TRBJ2-7, with D uncertain. CDR3 amino acids: CASSESGYEQYF. In DNA form, the CDR3 reads TGCGCCAGCAGTGAGTCCGGCTACGAGCAGTACTTC.